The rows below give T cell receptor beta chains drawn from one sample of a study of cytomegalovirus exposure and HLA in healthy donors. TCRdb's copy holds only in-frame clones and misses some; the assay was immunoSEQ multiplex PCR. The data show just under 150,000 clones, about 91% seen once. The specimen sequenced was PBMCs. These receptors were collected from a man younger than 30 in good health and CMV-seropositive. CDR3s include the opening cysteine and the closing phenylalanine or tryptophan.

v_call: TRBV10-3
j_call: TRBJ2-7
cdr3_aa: CAAAHLAGEGEQYF

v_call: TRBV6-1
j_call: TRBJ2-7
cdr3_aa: CASSRKWTGDVQYF

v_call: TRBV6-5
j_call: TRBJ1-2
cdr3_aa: CASTADRVGYGYTF

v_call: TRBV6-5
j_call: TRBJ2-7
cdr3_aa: CASHHTDRDYEQYF

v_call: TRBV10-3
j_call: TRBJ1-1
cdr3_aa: CAIKGRTENTEAFF

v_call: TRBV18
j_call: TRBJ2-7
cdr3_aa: CASSPSQDAYEQYF

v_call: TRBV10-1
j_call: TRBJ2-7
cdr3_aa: CASSEEGWAGEQYF

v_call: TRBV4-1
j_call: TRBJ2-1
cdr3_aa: CASSRSQGNEQFF

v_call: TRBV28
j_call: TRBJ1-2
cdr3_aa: CASSFTGVGGYTF

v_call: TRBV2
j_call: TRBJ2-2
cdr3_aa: CASSPLGGGTGELFF

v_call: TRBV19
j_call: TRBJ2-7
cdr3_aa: CASSWTRGYEQYF

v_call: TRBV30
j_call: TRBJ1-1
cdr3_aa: CAWSVGHLTEAFF

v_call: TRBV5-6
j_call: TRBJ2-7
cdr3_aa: CASSRGDYEQYF

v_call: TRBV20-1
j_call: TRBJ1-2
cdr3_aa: CTGRQAYGYTF

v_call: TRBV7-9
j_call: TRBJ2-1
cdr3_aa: CASSSPGQDVF

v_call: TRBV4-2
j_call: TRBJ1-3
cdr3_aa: CASSQHRDFGNTIYF

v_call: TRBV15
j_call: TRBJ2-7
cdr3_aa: CATSVPFLYEQYF

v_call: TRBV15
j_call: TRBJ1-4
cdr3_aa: CATSRAGDNEKLFF

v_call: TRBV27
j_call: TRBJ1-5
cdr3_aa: CASSLQGGQSQHF

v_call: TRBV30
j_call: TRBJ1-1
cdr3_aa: CAWKEGLTNTEAFF

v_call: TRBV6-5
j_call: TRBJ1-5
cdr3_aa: CASSVQGNQPQHF

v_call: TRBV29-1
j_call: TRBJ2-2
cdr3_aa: CSVEDSRGNTGELFF

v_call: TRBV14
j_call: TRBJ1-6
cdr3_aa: CASSQERVVAPLHF

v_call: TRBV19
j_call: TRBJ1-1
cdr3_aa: CASSIGARQEVNTEAFF

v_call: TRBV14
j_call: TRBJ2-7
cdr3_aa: CASSGGGTYEQYF

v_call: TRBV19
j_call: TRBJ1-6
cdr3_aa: CASSIGSAYNSPLHF

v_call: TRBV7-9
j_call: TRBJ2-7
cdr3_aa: CASSLAGTGSGQYF

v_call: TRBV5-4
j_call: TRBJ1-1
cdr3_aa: CASSLGEGRMDTEAFF

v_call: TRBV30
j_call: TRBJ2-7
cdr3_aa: CAWSVRSGSYEQYF

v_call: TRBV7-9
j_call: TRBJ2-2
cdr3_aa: CATQEGARELFF

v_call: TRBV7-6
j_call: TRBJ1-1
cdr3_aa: CASSLGGGGTEAFF

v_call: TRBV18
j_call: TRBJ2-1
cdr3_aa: CASSRTPDISYNEQFF

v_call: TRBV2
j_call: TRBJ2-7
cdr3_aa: CASEVRTPPYEQYF

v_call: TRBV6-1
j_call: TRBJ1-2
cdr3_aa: CASSEVGWRQTFFYGYTF

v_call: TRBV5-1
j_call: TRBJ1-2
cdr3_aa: CASSAGQIFGYTF

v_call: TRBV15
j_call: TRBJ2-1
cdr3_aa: CATSVTLSSYNEQFF

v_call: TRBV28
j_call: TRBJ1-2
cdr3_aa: CASSGVRGHYHTF

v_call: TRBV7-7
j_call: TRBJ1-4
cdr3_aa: CASSATGDEKLFF

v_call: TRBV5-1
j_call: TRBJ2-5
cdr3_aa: CASSLGQGVRKTQYF

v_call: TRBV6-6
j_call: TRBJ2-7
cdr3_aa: CASSRDREQSYEQYF

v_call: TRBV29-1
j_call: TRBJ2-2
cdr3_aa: CSVVRWGQGAGELFF